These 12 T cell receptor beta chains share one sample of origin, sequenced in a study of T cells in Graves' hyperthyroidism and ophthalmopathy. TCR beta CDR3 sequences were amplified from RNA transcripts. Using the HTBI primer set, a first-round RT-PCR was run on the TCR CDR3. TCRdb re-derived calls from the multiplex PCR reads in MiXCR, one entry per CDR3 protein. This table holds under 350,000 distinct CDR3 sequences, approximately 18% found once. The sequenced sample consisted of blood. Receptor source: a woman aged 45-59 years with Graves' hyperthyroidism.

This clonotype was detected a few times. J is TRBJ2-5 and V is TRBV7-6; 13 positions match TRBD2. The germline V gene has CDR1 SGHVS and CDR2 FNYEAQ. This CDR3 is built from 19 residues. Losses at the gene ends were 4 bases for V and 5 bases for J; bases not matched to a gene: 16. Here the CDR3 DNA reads TGTGCCAGCAGCTCAATTATTCCCCTTCAACTAGCGGGAGGGGAGACCCAGTACTTC. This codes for CASSSIIPLQLAGGETQYF.

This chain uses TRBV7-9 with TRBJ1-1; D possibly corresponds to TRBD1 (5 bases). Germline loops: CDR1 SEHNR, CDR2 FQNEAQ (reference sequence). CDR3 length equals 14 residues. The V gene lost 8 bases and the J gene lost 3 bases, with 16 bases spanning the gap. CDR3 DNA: TGTGCCAGCGGCGACAGCACCGCCTACACTGAAGCTTTCTTT. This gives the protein CASGDSTAYTEAFF.

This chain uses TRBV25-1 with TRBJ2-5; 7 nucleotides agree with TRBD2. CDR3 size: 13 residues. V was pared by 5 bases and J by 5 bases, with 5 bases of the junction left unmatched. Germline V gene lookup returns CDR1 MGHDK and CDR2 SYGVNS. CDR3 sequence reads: CASSKGGGETQYF. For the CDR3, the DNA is TGTGCCAGCAGTAAAGGCGGGGGTGAGACCCAGTACTTC.

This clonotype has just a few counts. The CDR3 loop reads CASSEKGVAADTQYF. The CDR3 bases are TGTGCCAGCAGTGAAAAAGGGGTAGCCGCAGATACGCAGTATTTT. This sequence joins TRBV2 and TRBJ2-3, with TRBD1 as a possible D gene (5 bases). The germline V gene has CDR1 SNHLY and CDR2 FYNNEI. V was trimmed by 2 bases and J by 4 bases, leaving 13 bases between them. The CDR3 runs to 15 residues.

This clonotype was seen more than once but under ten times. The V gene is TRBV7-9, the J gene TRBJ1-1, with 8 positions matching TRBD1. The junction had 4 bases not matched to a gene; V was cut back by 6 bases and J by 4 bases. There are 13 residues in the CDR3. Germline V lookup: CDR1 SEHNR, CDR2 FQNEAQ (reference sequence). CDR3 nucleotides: TGTGCCAGCAGGCACGGACAGGGCACTGAAGCTTTCTTT. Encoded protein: CASRHGQGTEAFF.

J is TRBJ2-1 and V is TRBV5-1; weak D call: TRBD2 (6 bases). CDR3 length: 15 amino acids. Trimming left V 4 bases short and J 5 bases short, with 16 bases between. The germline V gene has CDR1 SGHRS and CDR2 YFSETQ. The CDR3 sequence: CASSHSTRFDNEQFF. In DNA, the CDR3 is TGCGCCAGCAGCCACTCGACTAGATTTGACAATGAGCAGTTCTTC.

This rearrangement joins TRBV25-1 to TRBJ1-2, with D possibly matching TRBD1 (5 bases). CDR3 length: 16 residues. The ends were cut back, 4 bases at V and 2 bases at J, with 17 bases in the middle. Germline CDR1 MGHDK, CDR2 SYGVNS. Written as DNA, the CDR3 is TGTGCCAGCAGTGCGGACATGGGACGGAAGAACTATGGCTACACCTTC. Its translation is CASSADMGRKNYGYTF.

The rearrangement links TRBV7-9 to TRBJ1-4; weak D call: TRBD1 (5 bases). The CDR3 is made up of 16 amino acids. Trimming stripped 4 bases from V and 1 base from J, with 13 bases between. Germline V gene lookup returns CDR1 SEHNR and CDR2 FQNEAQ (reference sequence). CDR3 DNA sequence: TGTGCCAGCAGCTCCCGACAGCTCCTAACTAATGAAAAACTGTTTTTT. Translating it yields CASSSRQLLTNEKLFF. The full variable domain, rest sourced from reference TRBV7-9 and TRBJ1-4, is DTGVSQNPRHKITKRGQNVTFRCDPISEHNRLYWYRQTLGQGPEFLTYFQNEAQLEKSRLLSDRFSAERPKGSFSTLEIQRTEQGDSAMYLCASSSRQLLTNEKLFFGSGTQLSVL.

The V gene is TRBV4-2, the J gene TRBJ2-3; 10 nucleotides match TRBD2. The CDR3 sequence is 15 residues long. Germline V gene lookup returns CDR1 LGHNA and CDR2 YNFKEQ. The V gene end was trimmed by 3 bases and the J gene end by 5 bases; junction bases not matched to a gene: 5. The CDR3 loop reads CASSHIAGGIDTQYF. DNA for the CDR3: TGTGCCAGCAGCCACATAGCGGGGGGCATAGATACGCAGTATTTT.

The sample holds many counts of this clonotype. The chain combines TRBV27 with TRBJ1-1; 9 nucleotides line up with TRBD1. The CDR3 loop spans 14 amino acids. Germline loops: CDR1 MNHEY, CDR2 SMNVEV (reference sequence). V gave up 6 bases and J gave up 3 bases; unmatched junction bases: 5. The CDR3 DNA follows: TGTGCCAGCAGATACACAGGGGGCCACACTGAAGCTTTCTTT. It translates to CASRYTGGHTEAFF.

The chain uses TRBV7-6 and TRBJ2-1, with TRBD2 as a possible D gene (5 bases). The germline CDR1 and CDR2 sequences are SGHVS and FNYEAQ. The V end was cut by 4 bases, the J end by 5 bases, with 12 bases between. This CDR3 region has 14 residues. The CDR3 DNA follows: TGTGCCAGCAGCTCGAGGACTTCAAACAATGAGCAGTTCTTC. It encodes CASSSRTSNNEQFF. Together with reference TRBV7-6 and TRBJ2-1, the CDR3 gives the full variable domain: GAGVSQSPRYKVTKRGQDVALRCDPISGHVSLYWYRQALGQGPEFLTYFNYEAQQDKSGLPNDRFSAERPEGSISTLTIQRTEQRDSAMYRCASSSRTSNNEQFFGPGTRLTVL.

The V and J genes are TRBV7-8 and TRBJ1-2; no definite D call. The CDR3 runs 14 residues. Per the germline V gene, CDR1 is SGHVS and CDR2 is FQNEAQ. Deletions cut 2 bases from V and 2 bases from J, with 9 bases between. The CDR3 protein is CASSLRAPNYGYTF. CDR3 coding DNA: TGTGCCAGCAGCTTAAGGGCACCAAACTATGGCTACACCTTC.